Below are 18 T cell receptor beta chains sequenced from a single sample in a study of blood T cell repertoires in COVID-19. Assay used: immunoSEQ multiplex PCR; TCRdb lists only in-frame clones, some missing. The table lists about 250,000 clones, approximately 90% of them singletons. Sequences were obtained from PBMCs or T cells enriched from blood (not recorded which). The receptors derive from a man aged 18 to 29 who had recovered from COVID-19.

The genes are TRBV27 and TRBJ2-2, with a tentative D call TRBD1 (6 bases). CDR3 length equals 14 residues. The V gene lost 4 bases and the J gene lost 4 bases, with 10 bases spanning the gap. CDR1 and CDR2 from the germline V gene are MNHEY and SMNVEV (reference sequence). As DNA, the CDR3 is TGTGCCAGCAGTTCAGGGGCCGCCACCGGGGAGCTGTTTTTT. It specifies CASSSGAATGELFF.

This clone was counted a few times. The J gene is TRBJ1-2, the V gene TRBV28, with 7 bases lining up with TRBD1. The CDR3 runs 14 residues. Per the germline V gene, CDR1 is MDHEN and CDR2 is SYDVKM. Trimming cost V 6 bases and J 4 bases; bases outside gene matches: 8. The CDR3 DNA follows: TGTGCCAGCAGGGAAAGGGGGCCTGGCTATGGCTACACCTTC. Protein sequence: CASRERGPGYGYTF.

This clone was seen just once. V is TRBV28 and J is TRBJ2-1; TRBD2 aligns across 8 bases. V was clipped by 7 bases and J by 7 bases; unmatched bases: 9. The CDR3 loop spans 14 amino acids. Germline lookup yields CDR1 MDHEN and CDR2 SYDVKM. DNA of the CDR3: TGTGCCAGCACCCAAGGGACTAGTTTTAATGAGCAGTTCTTC. It yields the protein CASTQGTSFNEQFF. Based on the CDR3 plus reference TRBV28 and TRBJ2-1, the full variable domain is DVKVTQSSRYLVKRTGEKVFLECVQDMDHENMFWYRQDPGLGLRLIYFSYDVKMKEKGDIPEGYSVSREKKERFSLILESASTNQTSMYLCASTQGTSFNEQFFGPGTRLTVL.

This clone showed up just a few times. This sequence joins TRBV7-9 and TRBJ1-2; D is unresolved. Germline CDR1 is SEHNR and CDR2 is FQNEAQ (reference sequence). The CDR3 runs 15 residues. Trimming stripped 4 bases from V and 1 base from J, with 13 bases between. The CDR3 reads CASSSPYRGNYGYTF. DNA of the CDR3: TGTGCCAGCAGCTCCCCATATCGGGGTAACTATGGCTACACCTTC.

The rearrangement uses TRBV12-5 and TRBJ2-7, with 10 bases that match TRBD1. V shed 5 bases, J shed 2 bases, and the junction held 6 bases outside the gene matches. Looked up from germline, CDR1 is LGHNT and CDR2 is FRNRAP. The CDR3 spans 15 residues. Written as DNA, the CDR3 is TGTGCTAGTGGTACTCCCGGGACAGGGGCCTACGAGCAGTACTTC. Amino acid sequence: CASGTPGTGAYEQYF. Full variable domain (outside the CDR3, taken from reference TRBV12-5 and TRBJ2-7): DARVTQTPRHKVTEMGQEVTMRCQPILGHNTVFWYRQTMMQGLELLAYFRNRAPLDDSGMPKDRFSAEMPDATLATLKIQPSEPRDSAVYFCASGTPGTGAYEQYFGPGTRLTVT.

The sample holds one count of this clone. V gene TRBV6-1 combines with J gene TRBJ2-6; D is possibly TRBD2 (6 bases). The CDR3 totals 16 residues. Per the germline V gene, CDR1 is MNHNS and CDR2 is SASEGT. V was shortened by 4 bases and J by 2 bases, with 12 bases between the two germline ends. CDR3 coding DNA: TGTGCCAGCAGTGGGCAGTGGGAGGCTGGGGCCAACGTCCTGACTTTC. Amino acids: CASSGQWEAGANVLTF.

The chain uses TRBV27 and TRBJ1-4, with 10 bases that match TRBD1. The V gene end was trimmed by 5 bases and the J gene end by 8 bases; junction bases not matched to a gene: 5. This CDR3 has 14 residues. Germline V CDR1 and CDR2: MNHEY, SMNVEV (reference sequence). The CDR3 DNA sequence: TGTGCCAGCAGTCCCGGACAGGGGGTCGAAAAACTGTTTTTT. Its protein product is CASSPGQGVEKLFF.

The chain has TRBV7-2 and TRBJ1-1; unclear D gene. Germline V gene data show CDR1 as SGHTA and CDR2 as FQGNSA. The CDR3 has 18 residues. V dropped 1 base and J dropped 1 base, with 19 bases sitting between them. The CDR3 DNA reads TGTGCCAGCAGCTTAGGATGGCTTGGCCGCCAAAGGAACACTGAAGCTTTCTTT. Its translation is CASSLGWLGRQRNTEAFF.

V gene TRBV30 combines with J gene TRBJ2-7; TRBD1 matches at 7 bases. CDR3 length: 14 amino acids. Unmatched junction bases numbered 7, after V lost 3 bases and J lost 2 bases. Germline V gene data show CDR1 as GTSNPN and CDR2 as SVGIG (reference sequence). CDR3 DNA: TGTGCCTGGAGCACCGGGACAGTGGCCTACGAGCAGTACTTC. It is translated as CAWSTGTVAYEQYF.

The CDR3 DNA sequence: TGTGCCAGCAGCTTAGAAGGGGGAGCTGAGCAGTTCTTC. Translation gives CASSLEGGAEQFF. V is TRBV11-2 and J is TRBJ2-1; tentative D call: TRBD1 (6 bases). This CDR3 is built from 13 residues. V lost 0 bases, J lost 9 bases, and 9 bases lay in between. Germline V lookup: CDR1 SGHAT, CDR2 FQNNGV.

CDR3 nucleotide sequence: TGTGCCATCAAAACTTCCGGGACAGGGGTGTGGGAGACCCAGTACTTC. This sequence encodes CAIKTSGTGVWETQYF. The rearrangement joins TRBV2 to TRBJ2-5; 10 bases are a match to TRBD1. The V and J ends lost 10 bases and 5 bases, in that order; junction bases with no gene match: 16. The CDR3 has 16 residues. CDR1 SNHLY and CDR2 FYNNEI come from the germline V gene.

This chain connects TRBV2 to TRBJ1-2; the D is unclear. Trimming removed 7 bases from V and 0 bases from J, with 12 bases in between. Germline V CDR1 and CDR2: SNHLY, FYNNEI. The CDR3 length is 14 residues. The DNA for the CDR3 is TGTGCCAGCACCGTGGCACAGCCTAACTATGGCTACACCTTC. Translated, it gives CASTVAQPNYGYTF. Looking up the rest from reference TRBV2 and TRBJ1-2 gives the full variable domain: EPEVTQTPSHQVTQMGQEVILRCVPISNHLYFYWYRQILGQKVEFLVSFYNNEISEKSEIFDDQFSVERPDGSNFTLKIRSTKLEDSAMYFCASTVAQPNYGYTFGSGTRLTVV.

J is TRBJ1-2 and V is TRBV5-1; 7 nucleotides align to TRBD1. The CDR3 is 16 amino acids. CDR1 is SGHRS and CDR2 is YFSETQ in the germline V gene. V trimming: 4 bases; J trimming: 6 bases; junction bases outside the gene matches: 15. CDR3 loop: CASSKTGQVKIDGYTF. In nucleotides, the CDR3 is TGCGCCAGCAGCAAAACCGGACAGGTTAAAATCGATGGCTACACCTTC.

The gene calls are TRBV6-4 and TRBJ2-1; D might be TRBD2 (8 bases). V lost 5 bases, J lost 3 bases, and 14 bases lay in between. This CDR3 has 15 amino acids. Germline CDR1 and CDR2: MRHNA and SNTAGT. The CDR3 loop reads CASSREGTDYNEQFF. As DNA, the CDR3 is TGTGCCAGCAGTCGGGAGGGGACAGACTACAATGAGCAGTTCTTC.

This chain joins TRBV5-1 and TRBJ1-3; TRBD1 matches at 7 bases. CDR1 is SGHRS and CDR2 is YFSETQ in the germline V gene. V dropped 4 bases and J dropped 2; count of bases not matched to a gene: 9. The CDR3 consists of 16 residues. CDR3 sequence: CASSPGQPSAGNTIYF. In nucleotides, the CDR3 is TGCGCCAGCAGCCCGGGACAGCCTTCGGCTGGAAACACCATATATTTT.

The chain employs TRBV30 and TRBJ2-7, with TRBD1 matching 7 bases. This CDR3 region has 13 residues. From germline, CDR1 is GTSNPN and CDR2 SVGIG (reference sequence). V gave up 5 bases and J gave up 0 bases; unmatched junction bases: 4. The CDR3 bases are TGTGCCTGGGACAGGGTAAACTCCTACGAGCAGTACTTC. Translating gives CAWDRVNSYEQYF.

The chain has TRBV5-1 and TRBJ2-7; D call uncertain. The CDR3 extends over 13 amino acids. Deletions cut 2 bases from V and 7 bases from J, with 13 bases between. From germline, CDR1 is SGHRS and CDR2 YFSETQ. This CDR3 is CASSFAEAREQYF. CDR3 sequence (DNA): TGCGCCAGCAGCTTTGCCGAGGCCCGGGAGCAGTACTTC.

The chain recombines TRBV19 with TRBJ1-1; D gene uncertain. The germline V gene has CDR1 LNHDA and CDR2 SQIVND (reference sequence). The length of the CDR3 is 15 residues. V dropped 5 bases and J dropped 1 base, with 14 bases sitting between them. CDR3 region: CASSLLDSGNTEAFF. The CDR3 region has the DNA TGTGCCAGTAGTCTCCTCGATTCGGGGAACACTGAAGCTTTCTTT.